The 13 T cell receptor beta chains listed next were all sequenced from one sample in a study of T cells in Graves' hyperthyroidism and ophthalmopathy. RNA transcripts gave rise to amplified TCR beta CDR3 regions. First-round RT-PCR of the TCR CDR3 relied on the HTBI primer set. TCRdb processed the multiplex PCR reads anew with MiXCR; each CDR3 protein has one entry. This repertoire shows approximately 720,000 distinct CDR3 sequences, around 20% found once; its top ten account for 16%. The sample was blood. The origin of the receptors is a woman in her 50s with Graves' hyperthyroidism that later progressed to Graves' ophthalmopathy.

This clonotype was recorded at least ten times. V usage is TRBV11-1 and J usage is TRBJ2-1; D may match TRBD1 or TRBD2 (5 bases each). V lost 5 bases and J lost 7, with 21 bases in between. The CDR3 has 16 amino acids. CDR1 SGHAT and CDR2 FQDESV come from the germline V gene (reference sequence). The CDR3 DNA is TGTGCCAGCAGCCCTGATTGGGCAGGGACGCGAAATGAGCAGTTCTTC. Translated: CASSPDWAGTRNEQFF.

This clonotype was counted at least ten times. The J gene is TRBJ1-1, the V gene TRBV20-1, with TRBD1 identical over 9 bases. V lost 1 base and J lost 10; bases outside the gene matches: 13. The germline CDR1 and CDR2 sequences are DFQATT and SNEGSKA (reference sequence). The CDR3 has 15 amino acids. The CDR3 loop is CSARAPGTGMHVAFF. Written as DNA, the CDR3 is TGCAGTGCTAGAGCCCCAGGGACAGGGATGCATGTAGCTTTCTTT.

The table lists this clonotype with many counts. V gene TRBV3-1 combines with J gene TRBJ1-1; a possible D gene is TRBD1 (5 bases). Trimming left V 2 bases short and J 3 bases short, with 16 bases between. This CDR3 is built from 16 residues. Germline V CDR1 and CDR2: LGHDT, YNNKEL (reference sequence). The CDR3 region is CASSQPWAGSDTEAFF. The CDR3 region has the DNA TGTGCCAGCAGCCAACCCTGGGCAGGGTCGGACACTGAAGCTTTCTTT.

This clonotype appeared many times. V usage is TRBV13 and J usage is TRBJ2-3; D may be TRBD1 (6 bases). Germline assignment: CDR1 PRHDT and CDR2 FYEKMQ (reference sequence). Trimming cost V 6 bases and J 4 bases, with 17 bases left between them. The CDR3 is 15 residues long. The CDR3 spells CASSKGERFADTQYF. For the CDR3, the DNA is TGTGCCAGCAGTAAGGGGGAGCGTTTCGCAGATACGCAGTATTTT. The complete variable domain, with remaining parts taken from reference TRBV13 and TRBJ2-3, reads AAGVIQSPRHLIKEKRETATLKCYPIPRHDTVYWYQQGPGQDPQFLISFYEKMQSDKGSIPDRFSAQQFSDYHSELNMSSLELGDSALYFCASSKGERFADTQYFGPGTRLTVL.

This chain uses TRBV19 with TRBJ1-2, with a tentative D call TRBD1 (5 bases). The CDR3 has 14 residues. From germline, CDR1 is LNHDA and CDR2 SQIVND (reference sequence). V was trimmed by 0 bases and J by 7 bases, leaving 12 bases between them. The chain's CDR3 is CASSIEETGCGYTF. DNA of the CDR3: TGTGCCAGTAGTATAGAGGAAACAGGCTGTGGCTACACCTTC.

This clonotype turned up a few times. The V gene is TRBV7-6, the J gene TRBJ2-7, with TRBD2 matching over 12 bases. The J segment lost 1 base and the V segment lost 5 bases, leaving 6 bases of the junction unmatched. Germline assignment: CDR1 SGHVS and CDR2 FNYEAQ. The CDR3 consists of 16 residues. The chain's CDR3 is CASSDRLAGASYEQYF. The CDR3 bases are TGTGCCAGCAGCGACCGACTAGCGGGGGCATCCTACGAGCAGTACTTC. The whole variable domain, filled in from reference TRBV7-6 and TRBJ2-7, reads GAGVSQSPRYKVTKRGQDVALRCDPISGHVSLYWYRQALGQGPEFLTYFNYEAQQDKSGLPNDRFSAERPEGSISTLTIQRTEQRDSAMYRCASSDRLAGASYEQYFGPGTRLTVT.

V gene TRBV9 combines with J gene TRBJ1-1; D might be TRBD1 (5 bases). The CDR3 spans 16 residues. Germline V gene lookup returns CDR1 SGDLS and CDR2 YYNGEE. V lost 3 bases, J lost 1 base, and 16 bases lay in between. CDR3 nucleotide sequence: TGTGCCAGCAGCGGGTTTCCGGGGGGATCGAACACTGAAGCTTTCTTT. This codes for CASSGFPGGSNTEAFF. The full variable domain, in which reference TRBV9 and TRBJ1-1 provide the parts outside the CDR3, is DSGVTQTPKHLITATGQRVTLRCSPRSGDLSVYWYQQSLDQGLQFLIQYYNGEERAKGNILERFSAQQFPDLHSELNLSSLELGDSALYFCASSGFPGGSNTEAFFGQGTRLTVV.

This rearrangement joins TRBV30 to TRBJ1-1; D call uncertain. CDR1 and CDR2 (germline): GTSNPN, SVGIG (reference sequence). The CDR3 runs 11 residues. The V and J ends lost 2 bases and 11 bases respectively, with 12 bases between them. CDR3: CAWSLLDFAFF. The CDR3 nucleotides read TGTGCCTGGAGTCTGCTCGATTTTGCTTTCTTT.

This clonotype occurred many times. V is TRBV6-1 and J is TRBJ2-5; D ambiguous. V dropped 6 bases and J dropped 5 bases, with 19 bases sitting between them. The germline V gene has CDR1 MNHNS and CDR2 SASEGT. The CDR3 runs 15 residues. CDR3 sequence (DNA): TGTGCCAGCAGAAGGCCTGGTCGAGGTGGGGAGACCCAGTACTTC. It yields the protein CASRRPGRGGETQYF.

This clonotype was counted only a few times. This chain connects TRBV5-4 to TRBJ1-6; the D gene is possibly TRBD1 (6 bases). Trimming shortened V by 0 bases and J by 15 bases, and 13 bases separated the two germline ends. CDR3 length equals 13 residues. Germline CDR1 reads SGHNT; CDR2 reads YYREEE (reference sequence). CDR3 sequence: CASSLDSGAHLHF. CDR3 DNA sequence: TGTGCCAGCAGCTTGGATTCAGGGGCTCACCTCCACTTT.

The CDR3 DNA reads TGCAGCGTTGGGGGACAGGGGGAGACCCAGTACTTC. This encodes CSVGGQGETQYF. The chain links TRBV29-1 to TRBJ2-5; 10 positions match TRBD1. Germline V gene lookup returns CDR1 SQVTM and CDR2 ANQGSEA. J was trimmed by 5 bases and V by 4 bases; bases with no gene match: 1. The CDR3 runs to 12 residues.

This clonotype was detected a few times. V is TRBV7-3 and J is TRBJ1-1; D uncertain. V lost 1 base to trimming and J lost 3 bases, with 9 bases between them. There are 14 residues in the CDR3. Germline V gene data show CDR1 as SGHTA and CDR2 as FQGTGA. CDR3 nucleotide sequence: TGTGCCAGCAGCTTAATAGGGCAGTACACTGAAGCTTTCTTT. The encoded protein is CASSLIGQYTEAFF.

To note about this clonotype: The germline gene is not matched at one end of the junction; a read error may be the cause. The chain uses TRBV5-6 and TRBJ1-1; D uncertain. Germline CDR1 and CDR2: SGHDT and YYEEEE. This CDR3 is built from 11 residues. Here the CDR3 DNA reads TGTGCCAGCAGCTTGAACGCTGAAGCTTTCTTT. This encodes CASSLNAEAFF.